The 2 T cell receptor beta chains below come from one sample, sequenced in a study of patients and donors after allogeneic stem cell transplantation. TCRdb reprocessed the RT-PCR reads with MiXCR, giving one entry per CDR3 protein. The table lists approximately 60,000 distinct CDR3 sequences, about 14% of them singletons. The sample consisted of blood, either unsorted or a sorted T cell fraction (not recorded which). The receptor set was obtained from a human donor who was either an allogeneic HSCT recipient or a stem cell or donor lymphocyte infusion donor (not recorded which). It is not recorded whose cells these are; they may come from a transplant donor.

This clonotype was detected only a few times. The J gene is TRBJ2-7, the V gene TRBV12-3 or TRBV12-4; possibly TRBD1 or TRBD2 for D (6 bases each). This CDR3 is built from 17 residues. V was shortened by 5 bases and J by 2 bases, with 22 bases between the two germline ends. CDR3 amino acids: CASSPLVGGPAPYEQYF. In DNA form, the CDR3 reads TGTGCCAGCAGTCCCCTCGTAGGGGGGCCGGCCCCCTACGAGCAGTACTTC.

The table lists this clonotype with many counts. V usage is TRBV27 and J usage is TRBJ1-1; D might be TRBD1 (5 bases). In germline, CDR1 is MNHEY, CDR2 SMNVEV (reference sequence). V was clipped by 6 bases and J by 0 bases, with 14 bases between them. The length of the CDR3 is 15 residues. The CDR3 protein is CASSPWGGVNTEAFF. The CDR3 DNA sequence: TGTGCCAGCAGCCCCTGGGGAGGGGTGAACACTGAAGCTTTCTTT.